A selection of T cell receptor beta chains follows, all from one sample in a study of shared clonotypes between healthy human individuals. The method was immunoSEQ multiplex PCR; TCRdb's version includes in-frame clones alone and lacks a portion of them. The sample yields about 2.2 million clones, just over 90% seen once. Sequencing was done on a sample of naive CD8+ T cells from PBMCs. The receptors derive from a man in his late teens or twenties in good health. Some clones in this sample may be carry-over from other donors' samples. The CDR3 runs from the conserved cysteine through the conserved F or W. Each record gives: CDR3 protein, V gene.

CDR3aa: CASSLQGAVLGYEQYF
v_gene: TRBV27

CDR3aa: CACVSGLEAFF
v_gene: TRBV28

CDR3aa: CASSDWGTNEKLFF
v_gene: TRBV6-1

CDR3aa: CASSVDAGRSETQYF
v_gene: TRBV9

CDR3aa: CASSLGGVSDGFGTEAFF
v_gene: TRBV7-9

CDR3aa: CASSSPLAGAYNEQFF
v_gene: TRBV27

CDR3aa: CAISESREAVSYNEQFF
v_gene: TRBV10-3

CDR3aa: CASSYSDRGEQFF
v_gene: TRBV6-5

CDR3aa: CASSLGVSNQPQHF
v_gene: TRBV28

CDR3aa: CASSPTGANYGYTF
v_gene: TRBV27

CDR3aa: CASSISMNTEAFF
v_gene: TRBV19

CDR3aa: CASSQRVPGQNSYEQYF
v_gene: TRBV28

CDR3aa: CASSQFAGPKNTEAFF
v_gene: TRBV7-9

CDR3aa: CASSSPGGVNYGYTF
v_gene: TRBV16

CDR3aa: CASSQDNLLAGGISEQFF
v_gene: TRBV4-3

CDR3aa: CASSYLAGGSYNEQFF
v_gene: TRBV6-5

CDR3aa: CASSFSSGSYEQYF
v_gene: TRBV27

CDR3aa: CASSLVPSGLAGLNEQFF
v_gene: TRBV7-8

CDR3aa: CASSDWSSYEQYF
v_gene: TRBV27

CDR3aa: CASSLYWGEQPQHF
v_gene: TRBV27

CDR3aa: CASSYGRLETQYF
v_gene: TRBV6-5

CDR3aa: CASRDGPNEKLFF
v_gene: TRBV4-2

CDR3aa: CASSRPTPTDTQYF
v_gene: TRBV2

CDR3aa: CASSLGTLRIDEQFF
v_gene: TRBV5-8

CDR3aa: CAISPGEMNTEAFF
v_gene: TRBV28

CDR3aa: CASRNGLAGPTGELFF
v_gene: TRBV10-2